The source of this T cell receptor beta chain is a study of PD-L1 blockade in urothelial cancer (dated by TCRdb to 2017 to 2019). In the study overall: Therapy was started at some point between 2013 and 2015 for all patients, and atezolizumab 1,200 mg was administered intravenously every 3 weeks. Nine or ten patients reached durable clinical benefit, while around 19 patients did not. In the same patients who had TCR sequencing, pretreatment tumors also underwent whole exome sequencing and RNA sequencing. Blood samples were analyzed 3 weeks after the start of treatment (second dose) and 6 weeks after the start of treatment. Pretreatment blood TCR-seq was available for nearly 30 patients, at least one posttreatment blood collection was obtained for around 25 patients, and tumor TCR-seq was available for around 25 patients. The study was an exploratory multi-omic analysis of somatic, immune and clinical correlates of response to PD-L1 blockade with atezolizumab in urothelial cancer. Patients had an ECOG performance status of 0 or 1 and had received between 0 and 3 prior chemotherapy regimens. About 90% of the roughly 30 patients were males with bladder-origin urothelial cancer, and about 60% of the roughly 29 reported a prior smoking history. Blood samples gave a median of around 140,000 T cells and approximately 80,000 unique TCRs, with a median clonality of around 0.074. Durable clinical benefit was defined as a progression-free survival longer than 6 months, and TCR features were additionally tested against progression-free survival and overall survival. Pretreatment tumor samples, along with matched peripheral blood serially collected before and after atezolizumab treatment, were subjected to TCR sequencing.

Synthetic TCR analog templates were spiked into each PCR to estimate absolute template abundance from read counts. Using the immunoSEQ assay, TCRbeta CDR3 regions were amplified from genomic DNA with bias-controlled V and J gene primers. Sequencing of rearranged TCRbeta segments was done at approximately 20X coverage. The original methods were these. Sequencing errors were corrected by clustering and CDR3s were annotated against IMGT to assign V, D and J genes. Only productive TCRbeta rearrangements were used in downstream analyses, excluding out-of-frame or stop-codon sequences. Clonality was calculated as one minus the Shannon entropy normalized by the log of the number of unique productive sequences. Clones differing between time points or between blood and tumor were identified by Fisher's exact test with Benjamini-Hochberg correction at adjusted p below 0.01. TCRdb retrieved this table from immuneACCESS and kept in-frame rearrangements only. Not all clones are present; in checked studies, unresolved V genes account for under half, and no reason is known for the remainder. The D gene and trimming were derived from the DNA, and the V and J assignments and clone size from that table. The sample table contains more than 40,000 clones; only one count was recorded for 83% of them. Of the sample, roughly 15% is held by the ten largest clones.

Study-wide conclusions, independent of this receptor: Because the sample size was small (n of about 31) and many of the analyses were exploratory, the results are meant to be hypothesis-generating. Improved progression-free and overall survival was found to be associated with pretreatment peripheral blood TCR clonality below the median. Among patients with durable benefit, tumor-associated TCR clones showed greater expansion in peripheral blood 3 weeks after treatment started (n of about 20, p = 0.022).

This clone occurred once. Its antigen has not been determined. Qualities for individual bases were not recorded, and no much larger clone is one base off. The CDR3 contains 13 residues, cysteine and phenylalanine counted. Left in the record is the CDR3 DNA by itself, 39 bases read in frame from the first base. V sheds 2 bases and J sheds 2 bases, leaving 5 bases between their ends. Per the germline V gene, SGHTA is the CDR1 and FQGTGA is the CDR2. In the paper's terms, the time point label means: peripheral blood 6 weeks after treatment start. The cohort comprised fewer than 35 patients with locally advanced or metastatic urothelial carcinoma treated at Memorial Sloan Kettering on a trial protocol. Peripheral blood mononuclear cells were collected pretreatment and during treatment, at between 1 and 8 total time points per patient. The Qiagen DNeasy Blood extraction kit was used to purify genomic DNA from total PBMCs and from tumor samples. Collected pretreatment and during treatment, PBMCs were isolated and stored as previously described.

This receptor chain uses TRBV7-3 and TRBJ2-3, with the D gene call left open. The clonotype was recovered from a man aged 60 to 69 with urothelial cancer. Source: PBMCs, taken around atezolizumab (anti-PD-L1) treatment. The CDR3 region reads CASSLLPTDTQYF. The base sequence is TGTGCCAGCAGCTTACTCCCCACAGATACGCAGTATTTT.